A selection of T cell receptor beta chains follows, all from one sample in a study of shared clonotypes between healthy human individuals. Assay: immunoSEQ multiplex PCR; the TCRdb copy retains only in-frame clones and omits some. The sample includes millions of clones, approximately 92% of them seen just once. What was sequenced was naive CD4+ T cells sorted from blood. The receptors come from a man between 18 and 29 years old in good health. The CDR3 runs from the conserved cysteine through the conserved F or W. Each record gives: CDR3 DNA, CDR3 protein, J gene, V gene, D gene, clone size. D genes are given only for firm matches. Size values are once, few and many counts, or a class for expanded clones, and some rows have none.

CDR3 DNA: TGTGCCAGCAGCTTAGACGGGGGGGCAACAGATACGCAGTATTTT
CDR3 protein: CASSLDGGATDTQYF
J gene: TRBJ2-3
V gene: TRBV11-3
D gene: TRBD2
clone size: .

CDR3 DNA: TGTGCCATCAGTGGCCCCAGCTTGTCTAGCGGGGATTTGCGGGAGACCCAGTACTTC
CDR3 protein: CAISGPSLSSGDLRETQYF
J gene: TRBJ2-5
V gene: TRBV10-3
D gene: TRBD2
clone size: .

CDR3 DNA: TGCGCCAGCGTAAACCCCGCCAGGAAACGGGAAAAACTGTTTTTT
CDR3 protein: CASVNPARKREKLFF
J gene: TRBJ1-4
V gene: TRBV4-1
D gene: .
clone size: .

CDR3 DNA: TGTGCCAGCGCGCTCCCGGGACTCAGCTATGGCTACACCTTC
CDR3 protein: CASALPGLSYGYTF
J gene: TRBJ1-2
V gene: TRBV6-1
D gene: .
clone size: .

CDR3 DNA: TGTGCCAGCAGGCCGTTGACAGGGTGGAACACTGAAGCTTTCTTT
CDR3 protein: CASRPLTGWNTEAFF
J gene: TRBJ1-1
V gene: TRBV6-5
D gene: TRBD1
clone size: .

CDR3 DNA: TGTGCCAGTAGGACCACCGGACAGGGGAAGAATTCACCCCTCCACTTT
CDR3 protein: CASRTTGQGKNSPLHF
J gene: TRBJ1-6
V gene: TRBV19
D gene: TRBD1
clone size: .

CDR3 DNA: TGTGCCAGCTCACCAATCCAACTGACCACCGGGCATGAGCAGTTCTTC
CDR3 protein: CASSPIQLTTGHEQFF
J gene: TRBJ2-1
V gene: TRBV18
D gene: .
clone size: .

CDR3 DNA: TGTGCCAGCTCACCTCTGACAGGGAGGGTTGGGCAGTTCTTC
CDR3 protein: CASSPLTGRVGQFF
J gene: TRBJ2-1
V gene: TRBV18
D gene: .
clone size: .

CDR3 DNA: TGTGCCAGCAGCGCTGGTATGGCAATTGTGGGGCCCCAGCATTTT
CDR3 protein: CASSAGMAIVGPQHF
J gene: TRBJ1-5
V gene: TRBV7-8
D gene: .
clone size: .

CDR3 DNA: TGTGCCAGTAACGACAGGGCCCTAAGTGAAAAACTGTTTTTT
CDR3 protein: CASNDRALSEKLFF
J gene: TRBJ1-4
V gene: TRBV19
D gene: TRBD1
clone size: .

CDR3 DNA: TGTGCCAGCAGCTTGCAGGGACAGTACCAAGAGACCCAGTACTTC
CDR3 protein: CASSLQGQYQETQYF
J gene: TRBJ2-5
V gene: TRBV7-8
D gene: TRBD1
clone size: .

CDR3 DNA: TGTGCCAGCAGCCCACCGGGACTAGCGGGACCCAATGAGCAGTTCTTC
CDR3 protein: CASSPPGLAGPNEQFF
J gene: TRBJ2-1
V gene: TRBV7-9
D gene: TRBD2
clone size: .

CDR3 DNA: TGTGCCAGCAGCCCGGTTGGGACTAGGACCAATGAGCAGTTCTTC
CDR3 protein: CASSPVGTRTNEQFF
J gene: TRBJ2-1
V gene: TRBV28
D gene: TRBD2
clone size: .

CDR3 DNA: TGTGCCAGCAGTTTAGTGGGGACTTCAAATCAGCCCCAGCATTTT
CDR3 protein: CASSLVGTSNQPQHF
J gene: TRBJ1-5
V gene: TRBV27
D gene: .
clone size: once

CDR3 DNA: TGTGCCAGCAGCTTAGCCGGGACGGGGCCCTACGAGCAGTACTTC
CDR3 protein: CASSLAGTGPYEQYF
J gene: TRBJ2-7
V gene: TRBV7-2
D gene: .
clone size: .

CDR3 DNA: TGCGCCAGCAGCTTGGGTGGGGCCAACTCCTACAATGAGCAGTTCTTC
CDR3 protein: CASSLGGANSYNEQFF
J gene: TRBJ2-1
V gene: TRBV5-1
D gene: .
clone size: .

CDR3 DNA: TGCGCCAGCAGCCAAGTGGGACAGCAAGAGACCCAGTACTTC
CDR3 protein: CASSQVGQQETQYF
J gene: TRBJ2-5
V gene: TRBV4-1
D gene: TRBD1
clone size: .

CDR3 DNA: TGTGCCAGCAGCACGGGGGAACATGGCTACACCTTC
CDR3 protein: CASSTGEHGYTF
J gene: TRBJ1-2
V gene: TRBV6-5
D gene: .
clone size: .

CDR3 DNA: TGTGCCAGCATCAAGGACAGGGACCCTTCCTACGAGCAGTACTTC
CDR3 protein: CASIKDRDPSYEQYF
J gene: TRBJ2-7
V gene: TRBV2
D gene: TRBD1
clone size: .

CDR3 DNA: TGTGCCAGCAGCCCAGGGGGAGTCGAGCAGTACTTC
CDR3 protein: CASSPGGVEQYF
J gene: TRBJ2-7
V gene: TRBV7-9
D gene: TRBD1
clone size: .

CDR3 DNA: TGCGCCAGCAGTTCCAGGACCGTGAACACTGAAGCTTTCTTT
CDR3 protein: CASSSRTVNTEAFF
J gene: TRBJ1-1
V gene: TRBV4-3
D gene: .
clone size: .

CDR3 DNA: TGCGCCAGCAGCCCGGGGCCCGCAGAATCCTACGAGCAGTACTTC
CDR3 protein: CASSPGPAESYEQYF
J gene: TRBJ2-7
V gene: TRBV5-1
D gene: .
clone size: .

CDR3 DNA: TGTGCCAGCATAGAGGAGGTCGGTTCCAATGAGCAGTTCTTC
CDR3 protein: CASIEEVGSNEQFF
J gene: TRBJ2-1
V gene: TRBV6-6
D gene: .
clone size: .

CDR3 DNA: TGTGCCAGCTCACCCCCGACCCCGAAATCCTACGAGCAGTACTTC
CDR3 protein: CASSPPTPKSYEQYF
J gene: TRBJ2-7
V gene: TRBV18
D gene: .
clone size: .

CDR3 DNA: TGCGCCAGCAGCCAAGATTTGGCTAGCGGGGCGATATACAATGAGCAGTTCTTC
CDR3 protein: CASSQDLASGAIYNEQFF
J gene: TRBJ2-1
V gene: TRBV4-3
D gene: TRBD2
clone size: .

CDR3 DNA: TGTGCCAGCAGCGTTACGTCAGGGGGATCAGCAACCGGGGAGCTGTTTTTT
CDR3 protein: CASSVTSGGSATGELFF
J gene: TRBJ2-2
V gene: TRBV9
D gene: TRBD1
clone size: .

CDR3 DNA: TGCGCCAGCACGGCTAGCCAAACCGCGAACACCGGGGAGCTGTTTTTT
CDR3 protein: CASTASQTANTGELFF
J gene: TRBJ2-2
V gene: TRBV23-1
D gene: .
clone size: .

CDR3 DNA: TGTGCCAGCAGGGGGGGACAGCACACTGAAGCTTTCTTT
CDR3 protein: CASRGGQHTEAFF
J gene: TRBJ1-1
V gene: TRBV2
D gene: TRBD1
clone size: .

CDR3 DNA: TGTGCCACCAGCAGGGGACAGGGAAAAATTTATGGCTACACCTTC
CDR3 protein: CATSRGQGKIYGYTF
J gene: TRBJ1-2
V gene: TRBV15
D gene: TRBD1
clone size: .

CDR3 DNA: TGTGCCAGCAGCTTAGCGTTCACCCTCCTAGCCAAAAACATTCAGTACTTC
CDR3 protein: CASSLAFTLLAKNIQYF
J gene: TRBJ2-4
V gene: TRBV7-2
D gene: .
clone size: .

CDR3 DNA: TGTGCCAGCAGCCAGTCGGGACTAGCGGGATCGGGAAATACGCAGTATTTT
CDR3 protein: CASSQSGLAGSGNTQYF
J gene: TRBJ2-3
V gene: TRBV4-2
D gene: TRBD2
clone size: .

CDR3 DNA: TGTGCCAGCAGCCAAGGGGGTACTCTTGGAAACACCATATATTTT
CDR3 protein: CASSQGGTLGNTIYF
J gene: TRBJ1-3
V gene: TRBV14
D gene: .
clone size: .

CDR3 DNA: TGTGCCATCAGTCAATTGGGACAGCCTAATTCACCCCTCCACTTT
CDR3 protein: CAISQLGQPNSPLHF
J gene: TRBJ1-6
V gene: TRBV10-3
D gene: TRBD1
clone size: .

CDR3 DNA: TGTGCCAGCAGTTGGGGGGGACGGGGCAGCCCCTTC
CDR3 protein: CASSWGGRGSPF
J gene: TRBJ1-2
V gene: TRBV27
D gene: .
clone size: .

CDR3 DNA: TGTGCCAGCAGCTCAGGGGGCCCTTACGAGCAGTACTTC
CDR3 protein: CASSSGGPYEQYF
J gene: TRBJ2-7
V gene: TRBV11-2
D gene: TRBD1
clone size: .

CDR3 DNA: TGTGCCAGCAGCGGGACTTACAGGGTTTCACCCCTCCACTTT
CDR3 protein: CASSGTYRVSPLHF
J gene: TRBJ1-6
V gene: TRBV9
D gene: .
clone size: many

CDR3 DNA: TGTGCCAGCAGCGTAGTGGGGGCTGGAGGGGCCAACGTCCTGACTTTC
CDR3 protein: CASSVVGAGGANVLTF
J gene: TRBJ2-6
V gene: TRBV9
D gene: .
clone size: .

CDR3 DNA: TGTGCCAGCTCCTTGACAGGGCGAGAGACCCAGTACTTC
CDR3 protein: CASSLTGRETQYF
J gene: TRBJ2-5
V gene: TRBV18
D gene: TRBD1
clone size: .

CDR3 DNA: TGTGCCAGTAGTACCTCGGAGGAAGATTCACCCCTCCACTTT
CDR3 protein: CASSTSEEDSPLHF
J gene: TRBJ1-6
V gene: TRBV19
D gene: .
clone size: few

CDR3 DNA: TGTGCCAGCAGTTTATTTCAACTACTAGCGGGGGGCACCGGGGAGCTGTTTTTT
CDR3 protein: CASSLFQLLAGGTGELFF
J gene: TRBJ2-2
V gene: TRBV28
D gene: TRBD2
clone size: .

CDR3 DNA: TGTGCCAGCACTCGAGAACAGGGCAGGAATTCACCCCTCCACTTT
CDR3 protein: CASTREQGRNSPLHF
J gene: TRBJ1-6
V gene: TRBV2
D gene: .
clone size: .

CDR3 DNA: TGTGCCAGCAGCGTATTCCAGCAGGCTAATTCACCCCTCCACTTT
CDR3 protein: CASSVFQQANSPLHF
J gene: TRBJ1-6
V gene: TRBV9
D gene: .
clone size: .

CDR3 DNA: TGTGCCAGTAGTATAGACGATAATTCACCCCTCCACTTT
CDR3 protein: CASSIDDNSPLHF
J gene: TRBJ1-6
V gene: TRBV19
D gene: .
clone size: .

CDR3 DNA: TGTGCCAGCAGTGACCCCGACCTCGAGCAGTACTTC
CDR3 protein: CASSDPDLEQYF
J gene: TRBJ2-7
V gene: TRBV2
D gene: .
clone size: .

CDR3 DNA: TGTGCTAGTCCTCCGTGCCCGTACTTC
CDR3 protein: CASPPCPYF
J gene: TRBJ2-5
V gene: TRBV12-5
D gene: .
clone size: .

CDR3 DNA: TGTGCCAGCACCGTGGAAAAGGGCCATGGCTACACCTTC
CDR3 protein: CASTVEKGHGYTF
J gene: TRBJ1-2
V gene: TRBV6-6
D gene: .
clone size: .

CDR3 DNA: TGCAGTGCTACCCACAGGGGCGGCTACACCTTC
CDR3 protein: CSATHRGGYTF
J gene: TRBJ1-2
V gene: TRBV20-1
D gene: TRBD1
clone size: once

CDR3 DNA: TGTGCCAGCAGCCAAGATCCCCTAGCGGGAGGGCCCGCAGATACGCAGTATTTT
CDR3 protein: CASSQDPLAGGPADTQYF
J gene: TRBJ2-3
V gene: TRBV14
D gene: TRBD2
clone size: .

CDR3 DNA: TGTGCCAGTAGCCACCAAGGGACAGGGGTCGCTTTCTTT
CDR3 protein: CASSHQGTGVAFF
J gene: TRBJ1-1
V gene: TRBV19
D gene: TRBD1
clone size: once